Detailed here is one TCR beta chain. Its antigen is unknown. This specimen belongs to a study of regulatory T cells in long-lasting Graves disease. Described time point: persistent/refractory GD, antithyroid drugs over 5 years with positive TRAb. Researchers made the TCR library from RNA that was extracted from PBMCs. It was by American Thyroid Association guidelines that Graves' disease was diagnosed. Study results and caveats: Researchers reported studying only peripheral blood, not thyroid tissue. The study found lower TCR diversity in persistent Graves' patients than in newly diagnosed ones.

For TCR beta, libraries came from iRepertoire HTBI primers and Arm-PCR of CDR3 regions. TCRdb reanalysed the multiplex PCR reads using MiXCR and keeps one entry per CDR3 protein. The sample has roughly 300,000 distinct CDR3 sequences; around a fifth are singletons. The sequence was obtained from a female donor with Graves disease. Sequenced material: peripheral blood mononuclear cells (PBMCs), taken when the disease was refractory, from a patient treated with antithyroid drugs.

CDR3: CASSFPPGGAEQYF. CDR3 in DNA: TGTGCCAGCAGCTTTCCTCCAGGGGGCGCGGAGCAGTACTTC. The chain carries TRBV5-6 and TRBJ2-7; 8 bases map to TRBD1. V lost 2 bases, J lost 7 bases, and 8 bases stayed unmatched. This CDR3 comprises 14 residues. The germline V gene encodes CDR1 SGHDT and CDR2 YYEEEE.